Below, 12 T cell receptor beta chains from the same sample are listed, as sequenced in a study of human T cells and chemical hapten exposure. TCRdb reanalysed the RACE reads using MiXCR and keeps one entry per CDR3 protein. The repertoire consists of about 42,000 distinct CDR3 sequences, with around 12% occurring once and the leading ten covering about 5.7%. The time point here: pre-sensitization, week 0. This sample's treatment: therapeutic diphenylcyclopropenone sensitization with weekly scalp DPC. The sequencing used whole blood, collected in connection with sensitization to the hapten diphenylcyclopropenone (DPC). These receptors all stem from a woman aged 25-40 years with alopecia areata. Some clones in this sample may be carry-over from other donors' samples.

This clonotype has a handful of counts. The chain employs TRBV7-9 and TRBJ2-7; 12 positions match TRBD1. The CDR3 sequence is 19 residues long. After removal of 5 bases from V and 4 bases from J, the junction contained 18 bases not matched to a gene. Germline loops: CDR1 SEHNR, CDR2 FQNEAQ (reference sequence). Written as DNA, the CDR3 is TGTGCCAGCAGCCCAACCTCCGGGACAGGGGGCCTGGCTAGTTACGAGCAGTACTTC. This codes for CASSPTSGTGGLASYEQYF.

This clonotype appeared many times. The V and J genes are TRBV12-3 or TRBV12-4 and TRBJ2-3; no clear D gene. The CDR3 spans 12 residues. The V end was cut by 6 bases, the J end by 4 bases, with 8 bases between. The CDR3 bases are TGTGCCAGCAGCGAAGGCGCAGATACGCAGTATTTT. Translated, it gives CASSEGADTQYF.

V is TRBV28 and J is TRBJ2-5; TRBD1 might be the D (6 bases). There are 14 residues in the CDR3. V was clipped by 8 bases and J by 1 base, with 14 bases between them. Germline V gene data show CDR1 as MDHEN and CDR2 as SYDVKM. As DNA, the CDR3 is TGTGCCAGCCTTCAGGGGTCGGGCCAAGAGACCCAGTACTTC. This encodes CASLQGSGQETQYF.

The sample holds a few counts of this clonotype. Germline is not matched at one junction end, which may reflect a read error. V and J are TRBV28 and TRBJ1-1; TRBD1 is a possible D gene (6 bases). The CDR3 has 12 residues. CDR1 MDHEN and CDR2 SYDVKM come from the germline V gene. CDR3 nucleotide sequence: TGTGCCAGCAGTTTGATGCGGGGGCCCGTACGATTT. The encoded protein is CASSLMRGPVRF.

This clonotype has more than one count but fewer than ten. V is TRBV4-2 and J is TRBJ1-1; 8 nucleotides agree with TRBD1. The CDR3 loop spans 16 amino acids. Trimming removed 4 bases from V and 2 bases from J; junction bases left unmatched: 9. The germline gives CDR1 LGHNA, CDR2 YNFKEQ. The CDR3 loop is CASSPRTGNRNTEAFF. The CDR3 DNA is TGTGCCAGCAGCCCCCGGACAGGGAACCGAAACACTGAAGCTTTCTTT.

The CDR3 loop reads CASRAPGQGYQQFF. Written as DNA, the CDR3 is TGTGCCAGCAGGGCACCGGGACAGGGGTATCAGCAGTTCTTC. The V call is TRBV28, the J call TRBJ2-1, with 10 bases that match TRBD1. Trimming at V came to 6 bases and at J to 11 bases, leaving 10 bases not matched to a gene. CDR1 is MDHEN and CDR2 is SYDVKM in the germline V gene. This CDR3 contains 14 residues. The full variable domain, in which reference TRBV28 and TRBJ2-1 provide the parts outside the CDR3, is DVKVTQSSRYLVKRTGEKVFLECVQDMDHENMFWYRQDPGLGLRLIYFSYDVKMKEKGDIPEGYSVSREKKERFSLILESASTNQTSMYLCASRAPGQGYQQFFGPGTRLTVL.

Ten or more counts support this clonotype. V gene TRBV3-1 combines with J gene TRBJ2-2, with D possibly TRBD1 on 5 matching bases. The length of the CDR3 is 16 residues. The V gene's germline CDR1 is LGHDT and CDR2 YNNKEL (reference sequence). V was trimmed by 0 bases and J by 3 bases, leaving 11 bases between them. In DNA form, the CDR3 reads TGTGCCAGCAGCCAAGACTGGGGCAGGGACACCGGGGAGCTGTTTTTT. Protein sequence: CASSQDWGRDTGELFF.

The rearrangement uses TRBV7-2 and TRBJ2-5; the D call may be TRBD1 or TRBD2 (6 bases each). V lost 5 bases, J lost 5 bases, and 15 bases lay in between. The CDR3 is made up of 14 amino acids. Germline V gene data show CDR1 as SGHTA and CDR2 as FQGNSA. CDR3 nucleotides: TGTGCCAGCAGCCCGGGGGCGCAGGCGGAGACCCAGTACTTC. Amino acids: CASSPGAQAETQYF.

The J gene is TRBJ1-6, the V gene TRBV3-1; the D is unclear. The germline gives CDR1 LGHDT, CDR2 YNNKEL (reference sequence). V lost 2 bases and J lost 9, with 5 bases in between. CDR3 length equals 12 residues. Written as DNA, the CDR3 is TGTGCCAGCAGCCAAAGGATTTCACCCCTCCACTTT. This codes for CASSQRISPLHF.

The chain combines TRBV24-1 with TRBJ2-1; tentatively, D is TRBD2 (6 bases). CDR3 size: 17 residues. The V and J ends lost 3 bases and 8 bases respectively, with 22 bases between them. Germline CDR1 reads KGHDR; CDR2 reads SFDVKD. The CDR3 nucleotides are TGTGCCACCAGTGATCTCCCCGCGGCCGGGACTCCCGATGAGCAGTTCTTC. Its protein is CATSDLPAAGTPDEQFF.

This clonotype was counted at least ten times. The rearrangement joins TRBV18 to TRBJ1-6, with a tentative D call TRBD1 (5 bases). The V and J ends lost 4 bases and 0 bases respectively, with 7 bases between them. This CDR3 contains 15 residues. Germline V gives CDR1 KGHSH, CDR2 LQKENI. This CDR3 reads CASSLGGSYNSPLHF. CDR3 DNA sequence: TGTGCCAGCTCACTCGGGGGCTCCTATAATTCACCCCTCCACTTT.

To note about this clonotype: Possible read error: a much larger clone is one base away. It is likely a read error, because the conserved phenylalanine at the end of the CDR3 is missing. The chain uses TRBV4-1 and TRBJ2-1; perhaps TRBD1 as D (6 bases). Germline CDR1 reads MGHRA; CDR2 reads YSYEKL. Between the trimmed V and J ends, which lost 8 bases and 0 bases, there was a span of 14 bases. The CDR3 loop spans 15 amino acids. The CDR3 region is CASRIKDSSYNEQFY. The CDR3 DNA reads as TGCGCCAGCCGGATTAAGGACAGCTCCTACAATGAGCAGTTCTAC.